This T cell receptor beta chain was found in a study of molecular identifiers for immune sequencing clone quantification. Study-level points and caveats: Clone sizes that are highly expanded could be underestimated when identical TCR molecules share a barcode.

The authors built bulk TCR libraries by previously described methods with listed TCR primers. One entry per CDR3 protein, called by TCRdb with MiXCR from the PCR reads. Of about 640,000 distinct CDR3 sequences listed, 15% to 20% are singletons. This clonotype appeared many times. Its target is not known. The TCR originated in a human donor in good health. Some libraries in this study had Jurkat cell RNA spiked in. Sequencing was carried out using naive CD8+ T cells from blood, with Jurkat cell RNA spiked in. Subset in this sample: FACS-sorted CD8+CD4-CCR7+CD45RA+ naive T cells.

The CDR3 here is CASSPAENTGELFF. CDR3 coding DNA: TGTGCCAGCAGCCCCGCGGAGAACACCGGGGAGCTGTTTTTT. The chain combines TRBV5-4 with TRBJ2-2; no firm D call. The germline CDR1 and CDR2 sequences are SGHNT and YYREEE (reference sequence). The CDR3 runs to 14 residues. The ends were cut back, 4 bases at V and 1 base at J, with 8 bases in the middle.